The clone carrying this T cell receptor beta chain was detected only a few times. Its cognate antigen is unknown. The entry originates in a study of T cell responses to AZD1222 COVID-19 vaccine. General study findings and limits: Among vaccine-associated CD4 TCRs, coverage spanned spike, with dominance at 160-218 and 743-854.

The germline gives CDR1 ENHRY, CDR2 SYGVKD. The V gene end was trimmed by 0 bases and the J gene end by 4 bases; junction bases not matched to a gene: 6. This CDR3 region has 16 residues. TCRdb keeps only in-frame clones here, not all; method: immunoSEQ multiplex PCR. Of over 95,000 clones in the sample, 85% to 90% were seen once. The starting material was peripheral blood, obtained on day 0 of AZD1222 vaccination. The chain uses TRBV10-3 and TRBJ2-3; 8 bases line up with TRBD2. This TCR was sampled from an adult in good health. The CDR3 spells CAISESEREGPDTQYF. The CDR3 nucleotides read TGTGCCATCAGTGAGTCCGAACGGGAGGGCCCAGATACGCAGTATTTT.